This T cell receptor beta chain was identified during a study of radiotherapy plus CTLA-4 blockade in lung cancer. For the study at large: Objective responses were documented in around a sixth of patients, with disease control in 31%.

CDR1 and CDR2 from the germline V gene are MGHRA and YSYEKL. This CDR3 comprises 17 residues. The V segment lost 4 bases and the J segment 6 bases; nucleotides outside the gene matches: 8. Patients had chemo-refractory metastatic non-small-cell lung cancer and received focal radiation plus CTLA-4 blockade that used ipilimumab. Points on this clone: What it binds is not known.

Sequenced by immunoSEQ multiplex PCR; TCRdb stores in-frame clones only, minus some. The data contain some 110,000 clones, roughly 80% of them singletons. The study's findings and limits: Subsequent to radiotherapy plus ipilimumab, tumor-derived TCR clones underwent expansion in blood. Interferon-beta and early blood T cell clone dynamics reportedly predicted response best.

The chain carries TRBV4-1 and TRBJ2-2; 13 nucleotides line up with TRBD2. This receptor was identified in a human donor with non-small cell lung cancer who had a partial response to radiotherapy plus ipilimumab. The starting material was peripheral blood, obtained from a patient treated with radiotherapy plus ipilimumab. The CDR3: CASSPSPGLAGSGELFF. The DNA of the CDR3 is TGCGCCAGCAGCCCATCTCCGGGACTAGCGGGATCCGGGGAGCTGTTTTTT.